The 7 T cell receptor beta chains presented below share a single source sample, sequenced in a study of PD-L1 blockade in urothelial cancer. Regarding time point: pretreatment peripheral blood. TCRdb's table, derived via immunoSEQ multiplex PCR, lists solely in-frame clones and lacks some. This table holds roughly 90,000 clones, around 92% found once. Specimen: PBMCs, collected around atezolizumab (anti-PD-L1) treatment. The receptor set was obtained from a woman aged 80 or older with urothelial cancer.

The rearrangement joins TRBV6-1 to TRBJ2-7; D possibly corresponds to TRBD1 (5 bases). The CDR3 is 14 amino acids. V shed 7 bases and J shed 5 bases, with 18 bases lying between them. From germline, CDR1 is MNHNS and CDR2 SASEGT. Written as DNA, the CDR3 is TGTGCCAGCACTACCCAGGGTAACAAAGACGAGCAGTACTTC. It is translated as CASTTQGNKDEQYF.

This chain uses TRBV5-8 with TRBJ2-7, with D possibly TRBD2 on 5 matching bases. The V gene lost 2 bases and the J gene lost 9 bases, with 18 bases spanning the gap. Germline CDR1 reads SGHTS; CDR2 reads YDEGEE. The CDR3 spans 14 residues. CDR3 sequence (DNA): TGTGCCAGCAGCTTTTTGGGGAGAACGCCCGGGCAGTACTTC. Its protein is CASSFLGRTPGQYF.

The rearrangement uses TRBV5-6 and TRBJ2-3; 8 nucleotides match TRBD1. With V trimmed by 4 bases and J by 3 bases, 13 bases remained unmatched. The germline V gene encodes CDR1 SGHDT and CDR2 YYEEEE. This CDR3 contains 17 residues. DNA for the CDR3: TGTGCCAGCAGCGGGTTCAGGGGGCGTTTTGAGACAGATACGCAGTATTTT. It is translated as CASSGFRGRFETDTQYF.

The gene calls are TRBV30 and TRBJ2-3; 8 nucleotides match TRBD2. The CDR3 totals 12 residues. In germline, CDR1 is GTSNPN, CDR2 SVGIG (reference sequence). CDR3 protein: CAGAGDTDTQYF. DNA of the CDR3: TGTGCAGGAGCGGGAGACACAGATACGCAGTATTTT. The full variable domain, with the rest looked up from reference TRBV30 and TRBJ2-3, is SQTIHQWPATLVQPVGSPLSLECTVEGTSNPNLYWYRQAAGRGLQLLFYSVGIGQISSEVPQNLSASRPQDRQFILSSKKLLLSDSGFYLCAGAGDTDTQYFGPGTRLTVL.

The CDR3, as DNA: TGTGCCAGCAGTTTTATGGAGGGTACGGTCGACGAGCAGTACTTC. This sequence encodes CASSFMEGTVDEQYF. The chain combines TRBV27 with TRBJ2-7; TRBD2 might be the D (6 bases). The CDR3 is 15 residues long. From germline, CDR1 is MNHEY and CDR2 SMNVEV (reference sequence). V was shortened by 3 bases and J by 5 bases, with 17 bases between the two germline ends.

This clone was seen a few times. The chain employs TRBV28 and TRBJ1-1; 8 bases are shared with TRBD1. The CDR3 is made up of 15 amino acids. Looked up from germline, CDR1 is MDHEN and CDR2 is SYDVKM. The ends lost 3 bases at V and 4 bases at J; junction bases unmatched: 7. CDR3 sequence: CASSFYRGSGTEAFF. CDR3 nucleotides: TGTGCCAGCAGTTTTTACAGGGGGTCGGGCACTGAAGCTTTCTTT.

This clone came up once. The chain combines TRBV19 with TRBJ1-2, with 8 nucleotides matching TRBD1. With 5 bases clipped from V and 4 bases from J, the junction kept 6 bases outside the gene matches. Germline loops: CDR1 LNHDA, CDR2 SQIVND (reference sequence). The CDR3 length is 14 residues. CDR3 sequence (DNA): TGTGCCAGTAGTGGGTCGGGACAGGCCTATGGCTACACCTTC. Amino acid sequence: CASSGSGQAYGYTF.